Below, one T cell receptor beta chain is given with its context. There is no known antigen for this receptor. No clone much larger than this one lies a single base away; base qualities are absent. The data belong to a study of OX40 agonist ivuxolimab in advanced cancers. Notes on the research overall: The costimulatory receptor OX40 (CD134) was targeted by ivuxolimab, a fully human IgG2 agonistic monoclonal antibody. In the dose-escalation cohort, 82.7% of patients were male, and the mean age was approximately 55 years, with a range of roughly 23 to 85. Among the approximately 50 dose-escalation patients, some 19 had hepatocellular carcinoma, 15 or so melanoma, 9 renal cell carcinoma and 9 head and neck cancer. Patients were allowed to have had prior anti-PD-1, anti-PD-L1 or anti-CTLA-4 therapy, and 40% of the dose-escalation patients had been treated with checkpoint inhibitors. Partial responses occurred in three dose-escalation patients: two with cutaneous melanoma and one with hepatocellular carcinoma. Intravenous ivuxolimab was administered to patients every 2 weeks at six dose levels: 0.01, 0.1, 0.3, 1.5, 3 and 10 mg/kg. The paper describes the monotherapy dose-escalation part (N of about 47 patients) of the phase I trial of ivuxolimab. Peripheral TCRbeta sequencing aimed to test whether ivuxolimab altered TCR sequence diversity and caused clonal T-cell expansion.

To sequence the TCRbeta CDR3 region, genomic DNA was isolated from the sorted cells. The immunoSEQ Assay was used to sequence the TCRbeta CDR3 regions. The immuneACCESS repertoire file appears here via TCRdb, limited to in-frame rearrangements. These files lack a portion of the clones; in checked studies, under half of the deficit traces to unresolved V genes, and the cause of the others is not known. The sample includes some 77,000 clones, with 85% to 90% observed a single time. The ten largest clones take up roughly 2.2% of the sample. The trial excluded patients who had a history of autoimmune disease or were on systemic immunosuppression. Peripheral blood for TCR sequencing was collected from all dose cohorts at baseline, on cycle 4 day 1, and on cycle 7 day 1. The samples were taken from a phase I, first-in-human, multicenter, open-label dose-escalation trial of ivuxolimab. Adults with locally advanced or metastatic melanoma, renal cell carcinoma, hepatocellular carcinoma or head and neck squamous cell carcinoma were enrolled in the trial. Before TCR sequencing, CD4+ T cells and CD8+ T cells were sorted from peripheral blood as separate populations.

Cut back by 7 bases and 7 bases, the V and J ends lie 20 bases apart. The CDR1 and CDR2 encoded by the germline V gene are SGHRS and YFSETQ. The CDR3 measures 15 amino acids from cysteine to phenylalanine. Only the CDR3 region is kept as DNA, spanning 45 bases read in frame from base 1. Findings and caveats that apply to the study as a whole: The antigen specificity of the clonally expanded peripheral T cells was not determined. Low levels of normalized T-cell clonal expansion were also seen in some nonresponding patients. At doses of 0.1 to 3.0 mg/kg, clonal expansion of both CD4+ and CD8+ blood T cells was observed from baseline to week 6. In partial responders in the 0.1-3.0 mg/kg groups, normalized peripheral clonal expansion was found to be among the lowest, especially among CD8+ T cells. On average, CD8+ T cells showed more expanded clones than CD4+ T cells after ivuxolimab.

The sample was CD4+ or CD8+ T cells sorted from blood, taken in a trial of the OX40 agonist ivuxolimab. The source of this sequence is an adult with an advanced solid tumor such as melanoma, head and neck, liver or kidney cancer. The V and J genes are TRBV5-1 and TRBJ2-2; the D element could tentatively be TRBD1 or TRBD2, as 5 bases agree for each. CDR3 loop: CASRLSGARDGELFF. The nucleotides are TGCGCCAGCCGTCTTTCCGGGGCCAGGGACGGGGAGCTGTTTTTT.